Listed here are 5 T cell receptor beta chains from one sample, sequenced in a study of blood T cell repertoires in COVID-19. Data came from immunoSEQ multiplex PCR; TCRdb stores just in-frame clones and leaves some out. The sample lists roughly 250,000 clones; 82% were seen once. Source material: peripheral blood. The receptors were sampled from a woman aged 60-75 years with active or convalescent COVID-19.

The chain is built from TRBV19 and TRBJ2-7; perhaps TRBD1 as D (5 bases). The CDR3 contains 13 residues. Germline V CDR1 and CDR2: LNHDA, SQIVND (reference sequence). V gave up 5 bases and J gave up 4 bases, with 12 bases separating them. As DNA, the CDR3 is TGTGCCAGTAGTGGGGCAGGTTGGTACGAGCAGTACTTC. This codes for CASSGAGWYEQYF. Together with reference TRBV19 and TRBJ2-7, the CDR3 gives the full variable domain: DGGITQSPKYLFRKEGQNVTLSCEQNLNHDAMYWYRQDPGQGLRLIYYSQIVNDFQKGDIAEGYSVSREKKESFPLTVTSAQKNPTAFYLCASSGAGWYEQYFGPGTRLTVT.

The sample holds one count of this clone. The chain combines TRBV2 with TRBJ1-2; D possibly corresponds to TRBD1 (5 bases). Trimming cost V 5 bases and J 5 bases, with 9 bases left between them. The V gene's germline CDR1 is SNHLY and CDR2 FYNNEI. The CDR3 covers 12 residues. The CDR3 reads CASSPGGYGYTF. In nucleotides, the CDR3 is TGTGCCAGCAGTCCGGGGGGATATGGCTACACCTTC. Based on the CDR3 plus reference TRBV2 and TRBJ1-2, the full variable domain is EPEVTQTPSHQVTQMGQEVILRCVPISNHLYFYWYRQILGQKVEFLVSFYNNEISEKSEIFDDQFSVERPDGSNFTLKIRSTKLEDSAMYFCASSPGGYGYTFGSGTRLTVV.

This chain joins TRBV7-9 and TRBJ2-2, with D perhaps matching TRBD2 (5 bases). The germline V and J ends were trimmed by 2 bases and 5 bases, with 12 bases remaining between them. The CDR3 contains 15 residues. Per the germline V gene, CDR1 is SEHNR and CDR2 is FQNEAQ (reference sequence). CDR3 nucleotide sequence: TGTGCCAGCAGCTTAATGGCTAGCCCGACCGGGGAGCTGTTTTTT. It translates to CASSLMASPTGELFF.

The genes are TRBV29-1 and TRBJ2-2, with TRBD2 matching 15 bases. The junction had 4 bases not matched to a gene; V was cut back by 7 bases and J by 4 bases. This CDR3 is built from 15 residues. Germline lookup yields CDR1 SQVTM and CDR2 ANQGSEA. The CDR3 nucleotides are TGCAGCGCACGGACTAGCGGGGGGGTCACCGGGGAGCTGTTTTTT. This encodes CSARTSGGVTGELFF.

The chain links TRBV5-5 to TRBJ1-1; D may be TRBD1 (6 bases). The germline CDR1 and CDR2 sequences are SGHKS and YYEKEE (reference sequence). The length of the CDR3 is 15 residues. The V end lost 4 bases, the J end lost 1 base, and 14 bases lay between the germline ends. The CDR3 nucleotides are TGTGCCAGCAGCCCCTCGGGACACCCGAACACTGAAGCTTTCTTT. Translated, it gives CASSPSGHPNTEAFF.